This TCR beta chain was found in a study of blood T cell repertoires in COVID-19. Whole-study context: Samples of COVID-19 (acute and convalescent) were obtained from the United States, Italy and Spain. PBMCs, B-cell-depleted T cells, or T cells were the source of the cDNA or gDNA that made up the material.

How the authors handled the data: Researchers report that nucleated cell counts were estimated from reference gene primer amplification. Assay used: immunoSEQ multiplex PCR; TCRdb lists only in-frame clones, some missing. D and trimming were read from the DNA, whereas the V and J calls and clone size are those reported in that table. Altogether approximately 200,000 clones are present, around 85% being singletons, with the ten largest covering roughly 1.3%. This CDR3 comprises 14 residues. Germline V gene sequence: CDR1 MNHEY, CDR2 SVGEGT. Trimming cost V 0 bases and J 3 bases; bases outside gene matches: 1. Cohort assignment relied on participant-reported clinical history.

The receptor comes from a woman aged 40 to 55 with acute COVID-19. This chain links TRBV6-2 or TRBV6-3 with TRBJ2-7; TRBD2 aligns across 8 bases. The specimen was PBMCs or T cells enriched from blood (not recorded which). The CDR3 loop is CASSYSGGVYEQYF. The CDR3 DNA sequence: TGTGCCAGCAGTTACTCCGGGGGGGTCTACGAGCAGTACTTC.